This is a list of T cell receptor beta chains from one sample in a study of shared clonotypes between healthy human individuals. Data came from immunoSEQ multiplex PCR; TCRdb stores just in-frame clones and leaves some out. The table includes around 2.1 million clones, just over 90% detected once. Sample: naive CD8+ T cells from PBMCs. The receptors stem from a man aged 18 to 35 in good health. Some clones in this sample may be carry-over from other donors' samples. Both conserved end residues are part of each CDR3. A D gene is named only where the DNA matches it firmly. Clone size is given for some rows only: seen once, a few or many times, or a class if the clone is expanded.

J,D,size,V,CDR3,DNA
TRBJ2-7,TRBD2,.,TRBV13,CASSGPGGTRYEQYF,TGTGCCAGCAGCGGCCCGGGAGGGACCCGCTACGAGCAGTACTTC
TRBJ2-1,TRBD2,.,TRBV28,CASSGRELMNEQFF,TGTGCCAGCAGTGGGAGGGAGCTGATGAATGAGCAGTTCTTC
TRBJ1-1,.,.,TRBV4-1,CASSQVGMNTEAFF,TGCGCCAGCAGCCAAGTCGGAATGAACACTGAAGCTTTCTTT
TRBJ2-7,.,.,TRBV4-3,CASRRTAWSSYEQYF,TGCGCCAGCAGACGGACAGCCTGGAGCTCCTACGAGCAGTACTTC
TRBJ1-1,TRBD1,.,TRBV30,CAWSATRTGEAFF,TGTGCCTGGAGTGCTACAAGGACAGGGGAGGCTTTCTTT
TRBJ2-7,.,.,TRBV7-9,CASSLNGAGYEQYF,TGTGCCAGCAGCTTAAATGGGGCAGGCTACGAGCAGTACTTC
TRBJ2-3,TRBD2,.,TRBV4-1,CASSQRTSPTDTQYF,TGCGCCAGCAGCCAAAGGACTAGCCCCACAGATACGCAGTATTTT
TRBJ1-5,TRBD1,.,TRBV28,CARQGGPSQPQHF,TGTGCCAGACAGGGGGGGCCCAGTCAGCCCCAGCATTTT
TRBJ1-5,.,.,TRBV9,CASSSLVWGQPQHF,TGTGCCAGCAGCTCTCTCGTATGGGGACAGCCCCAGCATTTT
TRBJ1-2,.,.,TRBV5-3,CASRVRGFGYTF,TGTGCCAGCCGGGTAAGGGGGTTTGGCTACACCTTC
TRBJ2-7,.,once,TRBV11-2,CASSLEAGDYYEQYF,TGTGCCAGCAGCTTAGAAGCAGGGGATTACTACGAGCAGTACTTC
TRBJ1-1,.,.,TRBV5-1,CASSPKPTGTVEAFF,TGCGCCAGCAGCCCAAAACCCACAGGGACGGTTGAAGCTTTCTTT
TRBJ2-2,.,once,TRBV10-2,CASSESTGWNTGELFF,TGCGCCAGCAGTGAGTCGACGGGGTGGAACACCGGGGAGCTGTTTTTT
TRBJ2-1,TRBD2,once,TRBV28,CASSFELAGNEQFF,TGTGCCAGCAGTTTTGAGCTAGCGGGGAATGAGCAGTTCTTC
TRBJ2-5,TRBD2,.,TRBV6-5,CASRTTRLAGETQYF,TGTGCCAGCAGGACTACCCGACTAGCGGGAGAGACCCAGTACTTC
TRBJ2-5,.,.,TRBV4-3,CASSQGGGRETQYF,TGCGCCAGCAGCCAAGGGGGGGGGCGAGAGACCCAGTACTTC
TRBJ1-2,.,.,TRBV7-9,CASSVSLLGYGYTF,TGTGCCAGCAGCGTGTCACTCCTGGGCTATGGCTACACCTTC
TRBJ2-1,.,.,TRBV14,CASSQTTDRYNEQFF,TGTGCCAGCAGCCAAACCACCGACCGCTACAATGAGCAGTTCTTC
TRBJ2-3,.,.,TRBV27,CASSSGTVSTDTQYF,TGTGCCAGCAGCAGCGGGACAGTTAGCACAGATACGCAGTATTTT
TRBJ1-5,TRBD1,.,TRBV11-2,CASSLYDRASNQPQHF,TGTGCCAGCAGCTTATACGACAGGGCTAGCAATCAGCCCCAGCATTTT
TRBJ2-1,.,.,TRBV27,CASSLSTPWSGSKLYNEQFF,TGTGCCAGCAGTTTATCCACCCCGTGGTCCGGGAGTAAACTGTACAATGAGCAGTTCTTC
TRBJ2-1,.,.,TRBV28,CASQPNYSYNEQFF,TGTGCCAGCCAGCCTAATTACTCCTACAATGAGCAGTTCTTC
TRBJ1-1,.,.,TRBV6-1,CASCRNTEAFF,TGTGCCAGCTGCCGGAACACTGAAGCTTTCTTT
TRBJ1-1,TRBD1,.,TRBV7-8,CASSRTHTGADTEAFF,TGTGCCAGCAGCCGAACCCACACAGGGGCGGACACTGAAGCTTTCTTT
TRBJ2-7,TRBD2,.,TRBV28,CASSPTRQTGLARAYEQYF,TGTGCCAGCAGTCCGACCCGACAGACGGGACTAGCGAGGGCATACGAGCAGTACTTC
TRBJ1-1,TRBD1,.,TRBV28,CASSADREGLSMNTEAFF,TGTGCCAGCAGCGCAGACAGGGAGGGGCTGTCGATGAACACTGAAGCTTTCTTT
TRBJ2-7,TRBD1,.,TRBV14,CASSQDRGRSEQYF,TGTGCCAGCAGCCAGGACAGGGGGCGGTCCGAGCAGTACTTC
TRBJ1-1,.,.,TRBV13,CASSSEATREGTEAFF,TGTGCCAGCAGCTCAGAGGCGACCAGGGAAGGCACTGAAGCTTTCTTT
TRBJ2-3,.,.,TRBV2,CASSDLLDTQYF,TGTGCCAGCAGTGATCTCTTAGATACGCAGTATTTT
TRBJ1-1,.,.,TRBV15,CATSPGGGLWTEAFF,TGTGCCACCAGCCCCGGGGGGGGGTTGTGGACTGAAGCTTTCTTT
TRBJ2-1,.,few,TRBV10-1,CASRSGDEQFF,TGCGCCAGCCGTAGTGGGGATGAGCAGTTCTTC
TRBJ2-1,.,.,TRBV7-9,CASSFRSDGNEQFF,TGTGCCAGCAGCTTTAGGTCCGACGGCAATGAGCAGTTCTTC